This passage covers 10 T cell receptor beta chains from one sample sequenced in a study of post-analysis software for immune sequencing data. The TCR beta cDNA libraries contained unique molecular identifiers. Using its own MiXCR run on the PCR reads, TCRdb lists one record per CDR3 protein. The table lists under 200,000 distinct CDR3 sequences, about 34% of them singletons, with 25% to 35% in the top ten. Source: blood, taken after autologous hematopoietic stem cell transplantation. These receptors were taken from a girl aged 5-17 years with multiple sclerosis.

The gene calls are TRBV28 and TRBJ2-1; either TRBD1 or TRBD2 may fit D (6 bases each). Looked up from germline, CDR1 is MDHEN and CDR2 is SYDVKM. The CDR3 runs 17 residues. Trimming removed 2 bases from V and 7 bases from J, with 21 bases in between. The CDR3, as DNA: TGTGCCAGCAGTTTAGGGAGTGTGATAGGAGGGGGGAATGAGCAGTTCTTC. Its translation: CASSLGSVIGGGNEQFF.

This clonotype was seen only a few times. The V and J genes are TRBV20-1 and TRBJ2-3; 11 nucleotides align to TRBD1. V was pared by 4 bases and J by 7 bases, with 4 bases of the junction left unmatched. The CDR3 runs 13 residues. Germline lookup yields CDR1 DFQATT and CDR2 SNEGSKA (reference sequence). In DNA form, the CDR3 reads TGCAGTGCTAAGGACAGGGGGCGAAATACGCAGTATTTT. Residues: CSAKDRGRNTQYF.

This clonotype was counted ten times or more. The chain has TRBV20-1 and TRBJ2-5; either TRBD1 or TRBD2 may fit D (5 bases each). The V gene's germline CDR1 is DFQATT and CDR2 SNEGSKA (reference sequence). Trimming removed 0 bases at V and 11 bases at J, with 19 bases between. The length of the CDR3 is 14 residues. In nucleotides, the CDR3 is TGCAGTGCTAGAGATCTTAGGGGTCGGGGTGGGCAGTACTTC. It encodes CSARDLRGRGGQYF.

This clonotype has only a few counts. The J gene is TRBJ2-7, the V gene TRBV7-6, with D unresolved. The CDR3 totals 12 residues. V was pared by 5 bases and J by 6 bases, with 11 bases between. Germline CDR1 reads SGHVS; CDR2 reads FNYEAQ. The CDR3 DNA is TGTGCCAGCAGCCCGCCCCTAGGCGAGCAGTACTTC. It translates to CASSPPLGEQYF.

This clonotype was recorded a few times. Its ends do not fully match the called genes, so a read error is possible. The chain couples TRBV2 to TRBJ2-4, with TRBD2 matching 9 bases. This CDR3 spans 15 amino acids. The germline CDR1 and CDR2 sequences are SNHLY and FYNNEI. The CDR3 sequence is CASSELAGRKAEQYF. The CDR3 DNA sequence: TGTGCCAGCAGTGAACTAGCGGGAAGGAAGGCCGAGCAGTATTTC.

This chain connects TRBV3-1 to TRBJ2-1, with 12 bases identical to TRBD2. This CDR3 region has 16 residues. J gave up 8 bases and V 4 bases, and 9 bases lay outside the gene matches. CDR1 is LGHDT and CDR2 is YNNKEL in the germline V gene (reference sequence). The CDR3 DNA sequence: TGTGCCAGCAGCCTAGAGGGACTAGCGGGTTCGGATGAGCAGTTCTTC. Residues: CASSLEGLAGSDEQFF.

This rearrangement joins TRBV3-1 to TRBJ2-3; possibly TRBD2 for D (6 bases). V dropped 3 bases and J dropped 1 base, with 14 bases sitting between them. Germline V gene sequence: CDR1 LGHDT, CDR2 YNNKEL (reference sequence). This CDR3 is built from 16 residues. The CDR3 region has the DNA TGTGCCAGCAGCCATCGAAAGGGCGGGGGCACAGATACGCAGTATTTT. It yields the protein CASSHRKGGGTDTQYF.

The chain uses TRBV10-2 and TRBJ2-1, with D perhaps matching TRBD2 (6 bases). The V gene lost 2 bases and the J gene lost 0 bases, with 8 bases spanning the gap. The CDR3 covers 15 residues. Per germline, CDR1 WSHSY and CDR2 SAAADI. The CDR3 loop reads CASSEVGSSYNEQFF. CDR3 DNA sequence: TGCGCCAGCAGTGAGGTCGGGAGCTCCTACAATGAGCAGTTCTTC.

Details on this clonotype: It may be a read error: a sequence one base away is much more abundant. CDR3 sequence (DNA): TGTGCCAGCAGGGTCGGACTAGCGGACAATGAGCAGTTCTTC. It codes for CASRVGLADNEQFF. The rearrangement joins TRBV6-5 to TRBJ2-1; TRBD2 agrees at 10 bases. The CDR3 runs 14 residues. Germline V lookup: CDR1 MNHEY, CDR2 SVGAGI. The ends lost 6 bases at V and 5 bases at J; junction bases unmatched: 4.

The J gene is TRBJ2-3, the V gene TRBV29-1; no reliable D call. Per the germline V gene, CDR1 is SQVTM and CDR2 is ANQGSEA. This CDR3 region has 14 residues. Trimming shortened V by 6 bases and J by 2 bases, and 15 bases separated the two germline ends. CDR3 DNA: TGCAGCGTCGACTCCTACGGAAACACAGATACGCAGTATTTT. Its protein product is CSVDSYGNTDTQYF.